The subject of this entry is one TCR beta chain. Its antigen is unidentified. This sample stems from a study of OX40 agonist ivuxolimab in advanced cancers. TCRdb's table, derived via immunoSEQ multiplex PCR, lists solely in-frame clones and lacks some. The sample carries tens of thousands of clones, roughly nine tenths recorded once. General study results and limits: On average, a greater number of expanded clones characterised CD8+ T cells relative to CD4+.

Trimming left V 4 bases short and J 6 bases short, with 18 bases between. The CDR3 sequence is 16 residues long. CDR1 is LGHNA and CDR2 is YNFKEQ in the germline V gene. The clonotype was recovered from an adult with an advanced solid tumor such as melanoma, head and neck, liver or kidney cancer. The chain joins TRBV4-2 to TRBJ1-4; weak D call: TRBD1 (6 bases). Source: CD4+ or CD8+ T cells sorted from blood, taken in a trial of the OX40 agonist ivuxolimab. In DNA form, the CDR3 reads TGTGCCAGCAGCCGGAAAACAACAGGGAACGATGAAAAACTGTTTTTT. Amino acid sequence: CASSRKTTGNDEKLFF.